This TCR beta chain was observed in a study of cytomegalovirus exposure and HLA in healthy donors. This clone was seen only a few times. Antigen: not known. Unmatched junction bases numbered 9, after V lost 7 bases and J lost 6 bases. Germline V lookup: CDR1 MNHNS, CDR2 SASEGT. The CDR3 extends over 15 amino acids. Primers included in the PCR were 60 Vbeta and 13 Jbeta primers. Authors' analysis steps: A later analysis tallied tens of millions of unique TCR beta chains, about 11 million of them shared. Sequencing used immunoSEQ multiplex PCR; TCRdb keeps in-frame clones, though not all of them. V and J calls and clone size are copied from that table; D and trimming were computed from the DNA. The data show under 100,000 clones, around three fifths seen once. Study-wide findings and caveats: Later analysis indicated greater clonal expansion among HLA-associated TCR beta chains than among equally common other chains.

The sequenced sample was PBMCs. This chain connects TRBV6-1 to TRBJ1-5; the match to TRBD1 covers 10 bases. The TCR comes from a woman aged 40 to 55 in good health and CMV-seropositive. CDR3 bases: TGTGCCAGCATTCCGGGACAGGGGAAGAGTCAGCCCCAGCATTTT. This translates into CASIPGQGKSQPQHF.